These 17 T cell receptor beta chains originate from one sample sequenced in a study of cytomegalovirus exposure and HLA in healthy donors. PCR used 60 Vbeta primers and 13 Jbeta primers. Sequencing used immunoSEQ multiplex PCR; TCRdb keeps in-frame clones, though not all of them. The data show about 67,000 clones, about 79% seen once. The sequencing sample was made of PBMCs. The receptor set was obtained from a man aged 60-69 years in good health and CMV-seropositive.

This rearrangement joins TRBV5-1 to TRBJ2-7; 8 bases align to TRBD1. The CDR3 has 14 residues. The junction had 5 bases not matched to a gene; V was cut back by 1 base and J by 5 bases. The germline CDR1 and CDR2 sequences are SGHRS and YFSETQ. The CDR3 coding sequence is TGCGCCAGCAGCTTGATGTCAGGGGGCCACGAGCAGTACTTC. Protein: CASSLMSGGHEQYF.

This clone was seen a handful of times. The V and J genes are TRBV2 and TRBJ1-5, with TRBD1 matching 12 bases. This CDR3 is 15 amino acids long. Germline assignment: CDR1 SNHLY and CDR2 FYNNEI. V dropped 6 bases and J dropped 6; count of bases not matched to a gene: 6. CDR3 protein: CASRAGTGGSQPQHF. The CDR3 DNA reads as TGTGCCAGCAGAGCCGGGACAGGGGGCTCTCAGCCCCAGCATTTT. The variable domain in full, completed from reference TRBV2 and TRBJ1-5, reads EPEVTQTPSHQVTQMGQEVILRCVPISNHLYFYWYRQILGQKVEFLVSFYNNEISEKSEIFDDQFSVERPDGSNFTLKIRSTKLEDSAMYFCASRAGTGGSQPQHFGDGTRLSIL.

This clone was picked up a small number of times. The rearrangement links TRBV14 to TRBJ2-3; 9 nucleotides agree with TRBD2. V was clipped by 1 base and J by 1 base; unmatched bases: 6. Germline CDR1 reads SGHDN; CDR2 reads FVKESK. There are 17 residues in the CDR3. Here the CDR3 DNA reads TGTGCCAGCAGCCAAGGAGAGGGACTAGCTCGCACAGATACGCAGTATTTT. Protein sequence: CASSQGEGLARTDTQYF. The full variable domain, completed using reference TRBV14 and TRBJ2-3, is EAGVTQFPSHSVIEKGQTVTLRCDPISGHDNLYWYRRVMGKEIKFLLHFVKESKQDESGMPNNRFLAERTGGTYSTLKVQPAELEDSGVYFCASSQGEGLARTDTQYFGPGTRLTVL.

This clone came up once. V usage is TRBV6-1 and J usage is TRBJ1-6; D remains unclear. The CDR3 loop spans 14 amino acids. Germline CDR1 and CDR2: MNHNS and SASEGT. Trimming left V 3 bases short and J 7 bases short, with 10 bases between. This CDR3 is CASSDWASNSPLHF. The CDR3 DNA reads TGTGCCAGCAGTGATTGGGCGTCCAATTCACCCCTCCACTTT.

This sequence joins TRBV10-3 and TRBJ1-1; TRBD1 is a possible D gene (6 bases). The CDR3 is made up of 14 amino acids. V was cut by 6 bases and J by 1 base, with 12 bases left in between. The germline gives CDR1 ENHRY, CDR2 SYGVKD. The CDR3 is CAISSTGKNTEAFF. The DNA of the CDR3 is TGTGCCATCAGCTCGACAGGCAAGAACACTGAAGCTTTCTTT.

The chain has TRBV7-9 and TRBJ1-1, with 9 bases that match TRBD1. The V and J ends lost 1 base and 11 bases, in that order; junction bases with no gene match: 11. Germline values: CDR1 SEHNR, CDR2 FQNEAQ (reference sequence). This CDR3 comprises 15 residues. In nucleotides, the CDR3 is TGTGCCAGCAGCTTAGAAGGGCGGGACAGGGTTAGTGCTTTCTTT. It is translated as CASSLEGRDRVSAFF.

This chain connects TRBV6-1 to TRBJ2-1; maybe TRBD1 (6 bases). The CDR3 has 15 residues. Germline V gene sequence: CDR1 MNHNS, CDR2 SASEGT. Trimming left V 0 bases short and J 5 bases short, with 11 bases between. The CDR3 sequence: CASSEAQGAHNEQFF. The CDR3 DNA is TGTGCCAGCAGTGAAGCACAGGGAGCCCACAATGAGCAGTTCTTC.

The chain joins TRBV11-3 to TRBJ2-1; 10 bases are shared with TRBD1. The CDR3 runs to 15 residues. Trimming cost V 5 bases and J 4 bases; bases outside gene matches: 5. Germline assignment: CDR1 SGHNT and CDR2 YENEEA. This CDR3 reads CASSPDRGRYNEQFF. The CDR3 nucleotides read TGTGCCAGCAGCCCGGACAGGGGGAGATACAATGAGCAGTTCTTC.

The gene calls are TRBV7-8 and TRBJ1-5; D unresolved. The CDR3 loop spans 14 amino acids. Germline V lookup: CDR1 SGHVS, CDR2 FQNEAQ. V was shortened by 5 bases and J by 1 base, with 9 bases between the two germline ends. The CDR3 loop reads CASSPFGSNQPQHF. In DNA, the CDR3 is TGTGCCAGCAGCCCTTTCGGGAGCAATCAGCCCCAGCATTTT.

This chain connects TRBV29-1 to TRBJ2-2; 8 nucleotides match TRBD1. V trimming: 5 bases; J trimming: 5 bases; junction bases outside the gene matches: 10. The CDR3 consists of 15 residues. The germline V gene has CDR1 SQVTM and CDR2 ANQGSEA. The DNA of the CDR3 is TGCAGCGTTACGACAGGGGCGGGAAGAACCGGGGAGCTGTTTTTT. Protein sequence: CSVTTGAGRTGELFF.

The chain joins TRBV7-9 to TRBJ1-1, with TRBD1 as a possible D gene (5 bases). The germline gives CDR1 SEHNR, CDR2 FQNEAQ (reference sequence). The germline V and J ends were trimmed by 2 bases and 7 bases, with 11 bases remaining between them. The CDR3 loop spans 13 amino acids. CDR3 bases: TGTGCCAGCAGCTTAACAGGACAAAGTGAAGCTTTCTTT. Protein product: CASSLTGQSEAFF.

CDR3 in DNA: TGCGCCAGCAGTGGGGACAGGGGTTCTGGAAGCACCTTC. The encoded protein is CASSGDRGSGSTF. The chain recombines TRBV10-1 with TRBJ1-2, with 10 positions matching TRBD1. Per the germline V gene, CDR1 is WNHNN and CDR2 is SYGVQD (reference sequence). V trimming: 4 bases; J trimming: 13 bases; junction bases outside the gene matches: 9. The CDR3 spans 13 residues.

V gene TRBV7-2 combines with J gene TRBJ1-6, with D perhaps TRBD1 (5 bases). This CDR3 has 15 residues. Germline CDR1 reads SGHTA; CDR2 reads FQGNSA. Trimming took 0 bases from V and 7 from J, leaving 10 bases between them. This CDR3 is CASSLAGPRNSPLHF. The CDR3 DNA reads as TGTGCCAGCAGCTTAGCGGGGCCGCGCAATTCACCCCTCCACTTT.

The V call is TRBV13, the J call TRBJ1-5; 10 bases are a match to TRBD1. The V gene's germline CDR1 is PRHDT and CDR2 FYEKMQ (reference sequence). This CDR3 is 16 amino acids long. Trimming cost V 3 bases and J 4 bases; bases outside gene matches: 6. This chain's CDR3 is CASSLRGQGGNQPQHF. The CDR3 DNA follows: TGTGCCAGCAGCTTGCGAGGACAGGGGGGAAATCAGCCCCAGCATTTT.

V is TRBV10-2 and J is TRBJ1-1; TRBD1 might be the D (6 bases). CDR1 is WSHSY, CDR2 SAAADI, per germline. V was clipped by 6 bases and J by 5 bases, with 10 bases between them. The CDR3 is 12 residues long. The CDR3 is CASRLQGTEAFF. The CDR3 DNA sequence: TGCGCCAGCAGGTTACAGGGAACTGAAGCTTTCTTT.

This clone was detected only a few times. The CDR3 spells CASLGHSDYEQYF. CDR3 bases: TGTGCCAGCCTTGGACATTCCGACTACGAGCAGTACTTC. The J gene is TRBJ2-7, the V gene TRBV6-1; possibly TRBD1 for D (5 bases). The CDR3 length is 13 residues. Between the trimmed V and J ends, which lost 8 bases and 3 bases, there was a span of 14 bases. The germline V gene encodes CDR1 MNHNS and CDR2 SASEGT.

The chain joins TRBV6-5 to TRBJ2-7, with D maybe TRBD1 (5 bases). Trimming pared 2 bases from V and 6 bases from J, leaving 11 bases between. Germline lookup yields CDR1 MNHEY and CDR2 SVGAGI. The CDR3 is made up of 13 amino acids. Here the CDR3 DNA reads TGTGCCAGCAGTTACCTGCAGGGTGGCGAGCAGTACTTC. Translation: CASSYLQGGEQYF.